One and the same sample provided the 25 T cell receptor beta chains below, sequenced in a study of blood T cell repertoires in COVID-19. TCRdb keeps only in-frame clones here, not all; method: immunoSEQ multiplex PCR. The table lists some 180,000 clones, roughly 80% of them singletons. Sequences were obtained from peripheral blood. The receptor source for this set is a woman aged 40 to 50 with COVID-19, enrolled during active disease.

This chain's CDR3 is CASSDSTSQETQYF. For the CDR3, the DNA is TGTGCCAGCAGTGACTCGACTAGCCAAGAGACCCAGTACTTC. The genes are TRBV6-4 and TRBJ2-5; D possibly corresponds to TRBD2 (6 bases). The CDR3 has 14 residues. CDR1 is MRHNA, CDR2 SNTAGT, per germline. The germline V and J ends were trimmed by 0 bases and 1 base, with 6 bases remaining between them.

This clone has a handful of counts. The chain employs TRBV4-1 and TRBJ2-2; TRBD1 agrees at 7 bases. CDR1 MGHRA and CDR2 YSYEKL come from the germline V gene. The CDR3 extends over 15 amino acids. The junction had 2 bases not matched to a gene; V was cut back by 2 bases and J by 2 bases. CDR3 in amino acids: CASSQQGVNTGELFF. Written as DNA, the CDR3 is TGCGCCAGCAGCCAACAGGGGGTTAACACCGGGGAGCTGTTTTTT.

The J gene is TRBJ2-2, the V gene TRBV5-4, with 7 nucleotides matching TRBD1. Germline CDR1 and CDR2: SGHNT and YYREEE (reference sequence). CDR3 size: 17 residues. Losses at the gene ends were 1 base for V and 1 base for J; bases not matched to a gene: 7. This chain's CDR3 is CASSLHGTVWNTGELFF. Written as DNA, the CDR3 is TGTGCCAGCAGCTTGCACGGGACAGTCTGGAACACCGGGGAGCTGTTTTTT.

The V and J genes are TRBV2 and TRBJ1-1; a possible D gene is TRBD1 (6 bases). CDR1 and CDR2 from the germline V gene are SNHLY and FYNNEI. This CDR3 comprises 12 residues. Deletions cut 9 bases from V and 6 bases from J, with 14 bases between. DNA of the CDR3: TGTGCCAGTGAAGGGGGGGAGTCTGAAGCTTTCTTT. Translating it yields CASEGGESEAFF.

This chain uses TRBV7-2 with TRBJ2-1; TRBD2 agrees at 14 bases. CDR3 size: 19 residues. Germline V gives CDR1 SGHTA, CDR2 FQGNSA. The junction had 16 bases not matched to a gene; V was cut back by 4 bases and J by 8 bases. CDR3 sequence: CASSSISLGLAGERDEQFF. CDR3 DNA: TGTGCCAGCAGCTCCATCTCGCTGGGACTAGCGGGAGAGAGAGATGAGCAGTTCTTC.

This chain joins TRBV24-1 and TRBJ2-1, with unresolved D. The germline V gene has CDR1 KGHDR and CDR2 SFDVKD. Trimming removed 9 bases from V and 9 bases from J, with 11 bases in between. The CDR3 loop spans 11 amino acids. CDR3 bases: TGTGCCACCGCTACTGGAGTTGAGCAGTTCTTC. Amino acids: CATATGVEQFF.

V usage is TRBV5-1 and J usage is TRBJ2-2, with D possibly TRBD2 on 5 matching bases. This CDR3 is 15 amino acids long. Germline V gene lookup returns CDR1 SGHRS and CDR2 YFSETQ. Trimming left V 0 bases short and J 7 bases short, with 13 bases between. The CDR3, as DNA: TGCGCCAGCAGCTTGGCCGGGCGGGTAGACGGGGAGCTGTTTTTT. Its translation is CASSLAGRVDGELFF.

The chain employs TRBV30 and TRBJ2-5; D uncertain. Germline assignment: CDR1 GTSNPN and CDR2 SVGIG (reference sequence). The CDR3 has 12 amino acids. V lost 2 bases and J 2 bases, leaving 6 bases between the germline ends. The CDR3 reads CAWSFMQETQYF. DNA for the CDR3: TGTGCCTGGAGTTTCATGCAAGAGACCCAGTACTTC.

This chain uses TRBV2 with TRBJ1-2, with TRBD1 matching 8 bases. V lost 6 bases to trimming and J lost 4 bases; unmatched junction nucleotides: 10. CDR3 length equals 15 residues. Germline V gene lookup returns CDR1 SNHLY and CDR2 FYNNEI. CDR3 in amino acids: CASSPSRGQVYGYTF. CDR3 in DNA: TGTGCCAGCAGCCCCAGTAGGGGACAGGTCTATGGCTACACCTTC.

The gene calls are TRBV11-2 and TRBJ2-1, with 10 bases identical to TRBD2. Looked up from germline, CDR1 is SGHAT and CDR2 is FQNNGV. This CDR3 has 16 amino acids. V lost 5 bases, J lost 9 bases, and 13 bases stayed unmatched. The CDR3 spells CASSLSLLAGRREQFF. Here the CDR3 DNA reads TGTGCCAGCAGCCTCTCCTTACTAGCGGGAAGACGTGAGCAGTTCTTC.

The rearrangement links TRBV14 to TRBJ1-2, with 8 bases matching TRBD1. CDR1 is SGHDN, CDR2 FVKESK, per germline. The CDR3 runs 13 residues. V trimming: 4 bases; J trimming: 7 bases; junction bases outside the gene matches: 5. The CDR3 DNA sequence: TGTGCCAGCAGCCGCCCAGGGGGCAGTGGCTACACCTTC. Translating it yields CASSRPGGSGYTF.

The chain couples TRBV28 to TRBJ1-2; TRBD1 matches 7 bases. The V and J ends lost 6 bases and 6 bases, in that order; junction bases with no gene match: 10. Germline values: CDR1 MDHEN, CDR2 SYDVKM. The CDR3 has 14 amino acids. CDR3 region: CASSRTTGTNGYTF. The CDR3 nucleotides are TGTGCCAGCAGCCGAACGACAGGGACGAATGGCTACACCTTC.

This clone appeared once. V and J are TRBV13 and TRBJ2-7, with 9 bases lining up with TRBD1. V shed 4 bases and J 2 bases; nucleotides not matched to a gene: 6. The CDR3 loop spans 15 amino acids. CDR1 is PRHDT, CDR2 FYEKMQ, per germline (reference sequence). CDR3 bases: TGTGCCAGCAGCTCGGCCGGGACAGGGACCTACGAGCAGTACTTC. The encoded protein is CASSSAGTGTYEQYF.

By share of the sample, this clone is medium-sized (0.01 to 0.1%). J is TRBJ2-2 and V is TRBV19; TRBD1 might be the D (5 bases). Germline CDR1 and CDR2: LNHDA and SQIVND (reference sequence). The V and J ends lost 7 bases and 7 bases respectively, with 16 bases between them. The CDR3 sequence is 14 residues long. CDR3 protein: CASTNPPGFGELFF. CDR3 nucleotide sequence: TGTGCCAGTACCAACCCCCCAGGGTTCGGGGAGCTGTTTTTT.

This clone was observed once. The chain links TRBV28 to TRBJ1-2; 10 bases map to TRBD1. Losses at the gene ends were 2 bases for V and 8 bases for J; bases not matched to a gene: 2. The V gene's germline CDR1 is MDHEN and CDR2 SYDVKM. The CDR3 extends over 13 amino acids. CDR3 in amino acids: CASSLGQGDGYTF. For the CDR3, the DNA is TGTGCCAGCAGTTTAGGACAGGGGGACGGCTACACCTTC.

The rearrangement links TRBV5-5 to TRBJ1-4; TRBD1 might be the D (5 bases). This CDR3 is built from 13 residues. Deletions cut 6 bases from V and 8 bases from J, with 14 bases between. Per the germline V gene, CDR1 is SGHKS and CDR2 is YYEKEE (reference sequence). Written as DNA, the CDR3 is TGTGCCAGCAACCCATGGGGGGACGAAAAACTGTTTTTT. Protein: CASNPWGDEKLFF. The complete variable domain, with remaining parts taken from reference TRBV5-5 and TRBJ1-4, reads DAGVTQSPTHLIKTRGQQVTLRCSPISGHKSVSWYQQVLGQGPQFIFQYYEKEERGRGNFPDRFSARQFPNYSSELNVNALLLGDSALYLCASNPWGDEKLFFGSGTQLSVL.

This clone was observed a handful of times. The gene calls are TRBV3-1 (or the pseudogene TRBV3-2) and TRBJ2-7; possible D gene TRBD1, 6 bases. This CDR3 contains 15 residues. In germline, CDR1 is LGHDT, CDR2 YNNKEL (reference sequence). V was cut by 2 bases and J by 0 bases, with 11 bases left in between. Here the CDR3 reads CASSQKPDSSYEQYF. CDR3 nucleotide sequence: TGTGCCAGCAGCCAAAAGCCGGACAGCTCCTACGAGCAGTACTTC.

The chain has TRBV7-2 and TRBJ2-7; 10 bases fit TRBD2. The V gene end was trimmed by 1 base and the J gene end by 7 bases; junction bases not matched to a gene: 10. The CDR3 loop spans 16 amino acids. Germline CDR1 is SGHTA and CDR2 is FQGNSA. CDR3 coding DNA: TGTGCCAGCAGCTTAGTCCCAGCGGGAGGGCCGGGGGAGCAGTACTTC. Translated, it gives CASSLVPAGGPGEQYF. Filled out from reference TRBV7-2 and TRBJ2-7, the complete variable domain reads GAGVSQSPSNKVTEKGKDVELRCDPISGHTALYWYRQSLGQGLEFLIYFQGNSAPDKSGLPSDRFSAERTGGSVSTLTIQRTQQEDSAVYLCASSLVPAGGPGEQYFGPGTRLTVT.

Only a few counts were recorded for this clone. Other DNA sequences in the sample encode the same CDR3. The J gene is TRBJ1-1, the V gene TRBV4-2; D uncertain. Germline V gives CDR1 LGHNA, CDR2 YNFKEQ. The V end lost 0 bases, the J end lost 0 bases, and 5 bases lay between the germline ends. This CDR3 is 14 amino acids long. The CDR3 sequence is CASSQDLLNTEAFF. The CDR3 bases are TGTGCCAGCAGCCAAGATCTTCTGAACACTGAAGCTTTCTTT.

The chain couples TRBV29-1 to TRBJ1-1; no firm D call. The germline gives CDR1 SQVTM, CDR2 ANQGSEA. The CDR3 has 13 residues. With 7 bases removed from V and 0 bases from J, the gap between germline ends came to 12 bases. CDR3 nucleotide sequence: TGCAGCGCCATGACATCCATGAACACTGAAGCTTTCTTT. The encoded protein is CSAMTSMNTEAFF.

The chain employs TRBV15 and TRBJ1-5; TRBD1 is a possible D gene (5 bases). Trimming shortened V by 5 bases and J by 9 bases, and 23 bases separated the two germline ends. Germline-derived CDR1 and CDR2 are LNHNV and YYDKDF (reference sequence). CDR3 length: 16 residues. The CDR3 sequence: CATSRPGQGGRWPQHF. The CDR3 DNA reads as TGTGCCACCAGCCGACCCGGGCAGGGTGGAAGATGGCCCCAGCATTTT.

This rearrangement joins TRBV7-2 to TRBJ2-1; D is perhaps TRBD1 (6 bases). Trimming removed 5 bases at V and 4 bases at J, with 21 bases between. Germline assignment: CDR1 SGHTA and CDR2 FQGNSA. The CDR3 is made up of 17 amino acids. This CDR3 reads CASSRLGRTVRYNEQFF. CDR3 sequence (DNA): TGTGCCAGCAGCCGTTTAGGACGGACAGTTAGATACAATGAGCAGTTCTTC.

The chain has TRBV30 and TRBJ2-1; maybe TRBD2 (6 bases). Trimming removed 1 base from V and 4 bases from J, with 14 bases in between. Germline assignment: CDR1 GTSNPN and CDR2 SVGIG (reference sequence). This CDR3 region has 15 residues. The CDR3 region has the DNA TGTGCCTGGAGTGCCGGGACTGGCTCTTACAATGAGCAGTTCTTC. Amino acid sequence: CAWSAGTGSYNEQFF.

This chain uses TRBV30 with TRBJ2-1, with D unresolved. Trimming removed 0 bases from V and 8 bases from J, with 11 bases in between. Germline V gene data show CDR1 as GTSNPN and CDR2 as SVGIG (reference sequence). The CDR3 totals 13 residues. CDR3 protein: CAWSVIPSYEQFF. CDR3 DNA: TGTGCCTGGAGTGTAATCCCTTCGTATGAGCAGTTCTTC.

The rearrangement uses TRBV27 and TRBJ2-3; no reliable D call. The CDR3 covers 11 residues. The germline V gene has CDR1 MNHEY and CDR2 SMNVEV (reference sequence). V was clipped by 5 bases and J by 10 bases, with 10 bases between them. As DNA, the CDR3 is TGTGCCAGCAGTGAGAGGTCTGCGCAGTATTTT. Translated, it gives CASSERSAQYF.